Presented here are 18 T cell receptor beta chains from one specimen sequenced in a study of beta chain features in type 1 diabetes. Of the isolated RNA, all was reverse transcribed, and so the sequenced material was expressed TCRB transcripts. Generated by immunoSEQ multiplex PCR, the TCRdb table keeps only in-frame clones and is missing some. The data contain hundreds of thousands of clones, more than 13% of them singletons. No antigen has been identified for these receptors. Study conclusions and caveats: Shortening of TCRB CDR3s, moderate but significant, appeared in all four CD4+ subsets of Type 1 diabetes patients.

Source material: naive CD4+ T cells from blood. The receptors shown here come from a man between 18 and 35 years old with type 1 diabetes.

This clone appeared a few times. CDR3 region: CASSLSGGYNEQFF. CDR3 DNA sequence: TGTGCCAGCAGCTTGAGCGGGGGATACAATGAGCAGTTCTTC. The chain links TRBV5-4 to TRBJ2-1; 8 bases line up with TRBD2. The CDR3 is 14 amino acids. Germline V CDR1 and CDR2: SGHNT, YYREEE (reference sequence). The J segment lost 4 bases and the V segment lost 1 base, leaving 1 base of the junction unmatched.

The chain recombines TRBV30 with TRBJ1-2, with D maybe TRBD1 (5 bases). Germline V gene data show CDR1 as GTSNPN and CDR2 as SVGIG (reference sequence). This CDR3 comprises 12 residues. Trimming pared 1 base from V and 5 bases from J, leaving 8 bases between. Here the CDR3 reads CAWSGRGYGYTF. CDR3 in DNA: TGTGCCTGGAGTGGGAGGGGATATGGCTACACCTTC.

This clone was detected a few times. This chain connects TRBV5-1 to TRBJ2-5; D is possibly TRBD2 (5 bases). V was trimmed by 2 bases and J by 5 bases, leaving 13 bases between them. Germline V gene sequence: CDR1 SGHRS, CDR2 YFSETQ. This CDR3 spans 14 amino acids. The CDR3 protein is CASSFLDPGETQYF. The CDR3 region has the DNA TGCGCCAGCAGCTTCCTAGACCCGGGGGAGACCCAGTACTTC.

This clone was picked up a small number of times. A much more abundant neighbour one base away suggests this may be a read error. V and J are TRBV11-3 and TRBJ2-3; TRBD2 might be the D (6 bases). Between the trimmed V and J ends, which lost 2 bases and 1 base, there was a span of 7 bases. Germline V gives CDR1 SGHNT, CDR2 YENEEA. This CDR3 has 14 amino acids. As DNA, the CDR3 is TGTGCCAGCAGCTTATCGGGGGGCACAGATACGCAGTATTTT. This gives the protein CASSLSGGTDTQYF.

This chain links TRBV28 with TRBJ1-5, with D unclear. V gave up 1 base and J gave up 3 bases, with 7 bases separating them. CDR1 is MDHEN and CDR2 is SYDVKM in the germline V gene. The CDR3 length is 14 residues. The CDR3 protein is CASSLLAHNQPQHF. As DNA, the CDR3 is TGTGCCAGCAGTTTATTGGCCCACAATCAGCCCCAGCATTTT.

This chain connects TRBV2 to TRBJ2-5; no reliable D call. Germline values: CDR1 SNHLY, CDR2 FYNNEI. Trimming shortened V by 7 bases and J by 0 bases, and 6 bases separated the two germline ends. The CDR3 length is 12 residues. The CDR3 here is CASKKNQETQYF. The CDR3 nucleotides read TGTGCCAGCAAGAAAAACCAAGAGACCCAGTACTTC.

The chain joins TRBV9 to TRBJ1-5; D call uncertain. The germline V and J ends were trimmed by 0 bases and 5 bases, with 9 bases remaining between them. CDR1 SGDLS and CDR2 YYNGEE come from the germline V gene. CDR3 size: 14 residues. CDR3 sequence: CASSVAEGYQPQHF. The CDR3 DNA sequence: TGTGCCAGCAGCGTAGCCGAGGGTTATCAGCCCCAGCATTTT.

This clone was counted only a few times. This sequence joins TRBV19 and TRBJ2-5; TRBD1 is a possible D gene (5 bases). From germline, CDR1 is LNHDA and CDR2 SQIVND (reference sequence). Trimming left V 3 bases short and J 4 bases short, with 9 bases between. The CDR3 totals 13 residues. The CDR3, as DNA: TGTGCCAGTAGTATTATGGGGCGAGAGACCCAGTACTTC. This gives the protein CASSIMGRETQYF.

In its sample, this clone was seen a few times. The CDR3 reads CASSPAGANVLTF. In DNA, the CDR3 is TGTGCCAGTAGTCCCGCCGGGGCCAACGTCCTGACTTTC. This chain connects TRBV19 to TRBJ2-6; D is ambiguous. This CDR3 comprises 13 residues. Germline V CDR1 and CDR2: LNHDA, SQIVND (reference sequence). V lost 5 bases and J lost 4, with 6 bases in between.

Details on this clone: Other DNA sequences in the sample encode the same CDR3. CDR3 sequence (DNA): TGCAGTGCTAGGGGGACAGATACGCAGTATTTT. This encodes CSARGTDTQYF. The chain employs TRBV20-1 and TRBJ2-3; unclear D gene. This CDR3 has 11 amino acids. CDR1 and CDR2 from the germline V gene are DFQATT and SNEGSKA (reference sequence). V lost 3 bases and J 3 bases, leaving 4 bases between the germline ends.

This clone was found a few times. J is TRBJ1-5 and V is TRBV30; 9 bases match TRBD1. Germline trimming cut 0 bases from V and 7 bases from J; bases unmatched to any gene: 7. Germline CDR1 GTSNPN, CDR2 SVGIG (reference sequence). The CDR3 length is 15 residues. This CDR3 reads CAWSVVDRGHQPQHF. CDR3 nucleotides: TGTGCCTGGAGTGTAGTGGACAGGGGCCACCAGCCCCAGCATTTT.

This clone was observed a few times. This chain links TRBV2 with TRBJ1-6; D is uncertain. Germline V gene lookup returns CDR1 SNHLY and CDR2 FYNNEI. The CDR3 contains 15 residues. V was trimmed by 2 bases and J by 0 bases, leaving 5 bases between them. CDR3: CASSERSSYNSPLHF. CDR3 in DNA: TGTGCCAGCAGTGAAAGAAGCTCCTATAATTCACCCCTCCACTTT.

The V call is TRBV6-4, the J call TRBJ1-1; D is undetermined. The CDR3 loop spans 12 amino acids. With 6 bases removed from V and 5 bases from J, the gap between germline ends came to 10 bases. CDR1 is MRHNA and CDR2 is SNTAGT in the germline V gene. CDR3 coding DNA: TGTGCCAGCAGCCTCAATAGGACTGAAGCTTTCTTT. Translating it yields CASSLNRTEAFF.

The V gene is TRBV30, the J gene TRBJ2-1; 8 bases line up with TRBD2. The germline gives CDR1 GTSNPN, CDR2 SVGIG (reference sequence). The CDR3 has 13 amino acids. V was pared by 3 bases and J by 7 bases, with 5 bases of the junction left unmatched. CDR3 DNA sequence: TGTGCCTGGAGGAGGATAGCGGGGAATGAGCAGTTCTTC. Its protein product is CAWRRIAGNEQFF. The full variable domain, completed using reference TRBV30 and TRBJ2-1, is SQTIHQWPATLVQPVGSPLSLECTVEGTSNPNLYWYRQAAGRGLQLLFYSVGIGQISSEVPQNLSASRPQDRQFILSSKKLLLSDSGFYLCAWRRIAGNEQFFGPGTRLTVL.

The J gene is TRBJ2-7, the V gene TRBV29-1; D perhaps matches TRBD1 (6 bases). The CDR3 loop spans 14 amino acids. V was cut by 5 bases and J by 4 bases, with 18 bases left in between. Per the germline V gene, CDR1 is SQVTM and CDR2 is ANQGSEA. CDR3 loop: CSVCAGTSRYEQYF. In nucleotides, the CDR3 is TGCAGCGTTTGTGCCGGGACAAGCCGTTACGAGCAGTACTTC.

The chain's CDR3 is CASSHTSGANEQFF. The CDR3 region has the DNA TGTGCCAGCAGCCACACTAGCGGGGCCAATGAGCAGTTCTTC. The V gene is TRBV14, the J gene TRBJ2-1, with 10 bases matching TRBD2. Germline-derived CDR1 and CDR2 are SGHDN and FVKESK. The CDR3 is 14 residues long. Unmatched junction bases numbered 2, after V lost 3 bases and J lost 6 bases.

The rearrangement uses TRBV5-1 and TRBJ2-7; TRBD1 aligns across 8 bases. CDR3 length: 15 residues. Unmatched junction bases numbered 7, after V lost 0 bases and J lost 5 bases. Germline assignment: CDR1 SGHRS and CDR2 YFSETQ. In DNA, the CDR3 is TGCGCCAGCAGCTTGGTGGGACAGGTGGGCAACGAGCAGTACTTC. Amino acid sequence: CASSLVGQVGNEQYF.

Only a few counts were recorded for this clone. The rearrangement uses TRBV5-6 and TRBJ2-4; D is tentatively TRBD1 or TRBD2 (6 bases each). The germline V gene encodes CDR1 SGHDT and CDR2 YYEEEE. V shed 4 bases and J shed 8 bases, with 25 bases lying between them. This CDR3 comprises 17 residues. The CDR3 reads CASSPRRDKGGEDIQYF. The CDR3 region has the DNA TGTGCCAGCAGCCCGCGACGGGACAAGGGGGGCGAAGACATTCAGTACTTC.